The T cell receptor (beta chain) under discussion was sequenced for a study of CD8+ T cells in alopecia areata. A few counts support this clone. Antigen unknown. Reverse transcribed after extraction, RNA yielded cDNA as the sequencing template. Libraries were prepared by immunoSEQ multiplex PCR; TCRdb keeps only in-frame clonotypes and omits some of them. The sample has 75,000 to 100,000 clones, about 45% seen once; the top ten hold almost 0.8%. V was pared by 7 bases and J by 7 bases, with 15 bases of the junction left unmatched. The CDR3 runs 15 residues. CDR1 and CDR2 from the germline V gene are SQVTM and ANQGSEA. General study points: Especially in alopecia totalis/universalis, lesional scalp showed greater clonality than normal scalp did.

Sequences were obtained from CD4+ T cells sorted from blood. This receptor was taken from a human donor with alopecia areata. The genes are TRBV29-1 and TRBJ1-5; 8 positions agree with TRBD1. CDR3 sequence reads: CSAGPLWTGNQPQHF. The CDR3 DNA reads TGCAGCGCTGGGCCCCTCTGGACAGGGAACCAGCCCCAGCATTTT.